These 11 T cell receptor beta chains came from one sample sequenced in a study of radiotherapy plus CTLA-4 blockade in lung cancer. Clones were read by immunoSEQ multiplex PCR, and TCRdb kept only the in-frame ones, dropping some. Counted here are 55,000 to 80,000 clones, 78% occurring once; the ten biggest clones make up around 7%. Sample: peripheral blood, taken from a patient treated with radiotherapy plus ipilimumab. Receptor source: a human donor with non-small cell lung cancer who had a complete response to radiotherapy plus ipilimumab.

The rearrangement uses TRBV25-1 and TRBJ1-2; tentative D call: TRBD1 (6 bases). Germline V gives CDR1 MGHDK, CDR2 SYGVNS. The CDR3 extends over 14 amino acids. V was clipped by 2 bases and J by 3 bases, with 10 bases between them. CDR3 sequence (DNA): TGTGCCAGCAGTGAACCGGGGGGCGACTATGGCTACACCTTC. Its translation is CASSEPGGDYGYTF.

The chain has TRBV12-5 and TRBJ2-1; the D gene is possibly TRBD1 (6 bases). CDR1 LGHNT and CDR2 FRNRAP come from the germline V gene. Trimming shortened V by 5 bases and J by 5 bases, and 16 bases separated the two germline ends. There are 15 residues in the CDR3. The CDR3 DNA sequence: TGTGCTAGTGGTCCCCGGACAGTAAGGAACAATGAGCAGTTCTTC. Translated, it gives CASGPRTVRNNEQFF.

The J gene is TRBJ2-3, the V gene TRBV5-5; D call uncertain. Trimming removed 0 bases from V and 6 bases from J, with 11 bases in between. CDR1 is SGHKS, CDR2 YYEKEE, per germline (reference sequence). This CDR3 is 14 amino acids long. The CDR3 DNA follows: TGTGCCAGCAGCTTGGAGATCATGTGGGATACGCAGTATTTT. It yields the protein CASSLEIMWDTQYF.

This clone has more than one count but fewer than ten. J is TRBJ1-1 and V is TRBV19; D is perhaps TRBD1 (5 bases). The CDR3 is 15 amino acids. Germline V lookup: CDR1 LNHDA, CDR2 SQIVND (reference sequence). V shed 4 bases and J shed 6 bases, with 18 bases lying between them. The chain's CDR3 is CASSSEGRGTAEAFF. DNA of the CDR3: TGTGCCAGTAGTAGCGAGGGGAGGGGTACGGCTGAAGCTTTCTTT.

Only a few counts were recorded for this clone. The rearrangement links TRBV28 to TRBJ1-2; D gene uncertain. V was cut by 6 bases and J by 10 bases, with 15 bases left in between. CDR1 MDHEN and CDR2 SYDVKM come from the germline V gene. This CDR3 spans 12 amino acids. The CDR3 nucleotides read TGTGCCAGCAGGCGTTTGGGGAGTTTCTACACCTTC. It is translated as CASRRLGSFYTF.

The V call is TRBV27, the J call TRBJ2-2; D remains unclear. Germline V gene sequence: CDR1 MNHEY, CDR2 SMNVEV (reference sequence). Trimming removed 5 bases from V and 0 bases from J, with 13 bases in between. The CDR3 contains 16 residues. The CDR3 nucleotides are TGTGCCAGCAGTCTCCGACACTTTGCGAACACCGGGGAGCTGTTTTTT. As protein: CASSLRHFANTGELFF.

V usage is TRBV5-4 and J usage is TRBJ2-1; 7 bases fit TRBD1. Germline V gene data show CDR1 as SGHNT and CDR2 as YYREEE (reference sequence). J lost 2 bases, V lost 4 bases, and 3 bases had no gene match. CDR3 length: 14 amino acids. This CDR3 is CASSPGTAYNEQFF. The CDR3 DNA sequence: TGTGCCAGCAGCCCCGGGACAGCCTACAATGAGCAGTTCTTC.

The CDR3 spells CAISDIQGTDTQYF. The CDR3 coding sequence is TGTGCCATCAGTGATATTCAGGGGACAGATACGCAGTATTTT. The chain has TRBV10-3 and TRBJ2-3, with a possible D match to TRBD1 (6 bases). The V end lost 3 bases, the J end lost 3 bases, and 10 bases lay between the germline ends. The CDR3 contains 14 residues. CDR1 is ENHRY, CDR2 SYGVKD, per germline.

This clone was seen just once. The V and J genes are TRBV29-1 and TRBJ1-2; a possible D gene is TRBD1 (6 bases). This CDR3 contains 13 residues. The germline CDR1 and CDR2 sequences are SQVTM and ANQGSEA. The V gene lost 1 base and the J gene lost 8 bases, with 14 bases spanning the gap. DNA for the CDR3: TGCAGCGTTGAAGGTTTCGGGGGCTCAGGCTACACCTTC. This translates into CSVEGFGGSGYTF.

The chain recombines TRBV4-1 with TRBJ2-2; 11 bases align to TRBD2. Germline V gene data show CDR1 as MGHRA and CDR2 as YSYEKL. This CDR3 contains 17 residues. V was clipped by 6 bases and J by 3 bases; unmatched bases: 9. The CDR3 region has the DNA TGCGCCAGCAGAGATAGCGGGAGGGAAGGGGACACCGGGGAGCTGTTTTTT. It encodes CASRDSGREGDTGELFF.

This chain joins TRBV19 and TRBJ2-6; D is ambiguous. Germline values: CDR1 LNHDA, CDR2 SQIVND (reference sequence). V lost 2 bases and J lost 0, with 17 bases in between. CDR3 length: 19 amino acids. The CDR3 spells CASSIRAPGSGSGANVLTF. CDR3 nucleotides: TGTGCCAGTAGTATAAGGGCCCCAGGATCGGGCTCTGGGGCCAACGTCCTGACTTTC.